The 6 T cell receptor beta chains given below trace back to one sample, sequenced in a study of cytomegalovirus exposure and HLA in healthy donors. PCR primers comprised 60 Vbeta and 13 Jbeta primers. Profiling relied on immunoSEQ multiplex PCR, and the TCRdb table lists in-frame clones only, not all of them. The sample has roughly 160,000 clones; around 82% are singletons. Sequencing was performed on PBMCs. These TCRs come from a boy aged 2 to 9 in good health and CMV-seronegative.

The CDR3: CASSDSMSSYNEQFF. CDR3 coding DNA: TGTGCCAGCAGCGACAGCATGAGCTCCTACAATGAGCAGTTCTTC. The chain employs TRBV9 and TRBJ2-1; D gene uncertain. The CDR3 has 15 amino acids. Germline assignment: CDR1 SGDLS and CDR2 YYNGEE. Trimming stripped 3 bases from V and 0 bases from J, with 10 bases between. Together with reference TRBV9 and TRBJ2-1, the CDR3 gives the full variable domain: DSGVTQTPKHLITATGQRVTLRCSPRSGDLSVYWYQQSLDQGLQFLIQYYNGEERAKGNILERFSAQQFPDLHSELNLSSLELGDSALYFCASSDSMSSYNEQFFGPGTRLTVL.

This clone appeared a single time. The V gene is TRBV7-2, the J gene TRBJ2-7; no reliable D call. Per the germline V gene, CDR1 is SGHTA and CDR2 is FQGNSA. The CDR3 sequence is 14 residues long. The V end was cut by 3 bases, the J end by 2 bases, with 11 bases between. CDR3 sequence reads: CASSFSVGPYEQYF. The CDR3 coding sequence is TGTGCCAGCAGCTTTTCCGTTGGGCCCTACGAGCAGTACTTC.

This chain links TRBV6-6 with TRBJ2-6; maybe TRBD2 (6 bases). Trimming stripped 8 bases from V and 3 bases from J, with 8 bases between. CDR1 and CDR2 (germline): MNHNY, SVGAGI (reference sequence). The CDR3 is made up of 13 amino acids. The CDR3, as DNA: TGTGCCAGCCGCGGGGTTGGGGCCAACGTCCTGACTTTC. It translates to CASRGVGANVLTF.

The CDR3 reads CASSPRGMNTEAFF. The CDR3 DNA follows: TGTGCCAGCAGCCCGAGAGGCATGAACACTGAAGCTTTCTTT. The J gene is TRBJ1-1, the V gene TRBV14, with D unclear. From germline, CDR1 is SGHDN and CDR2 FVKESK. The CDR3 covers 14 residues. Trimming took 4 bases from V and 0 from J, leaving 9 bases between them.

This clone showed up just once. The rearrangement links TRBV19 to TRBJ2-4; TRBD1 agrees at 10 bases. CDR1 is LNHDA and CDR2 is SQIVND in the germline V gene (reference sequence). This CDR3 is built from 15 residues. The ends lost 5 bases at V and 6 bases at J; junction bases unmatched: 7. For the CDR3, the DNA is TGTGCCAGTAGTCCTCGACAGGGGGCTCCAAACATTCAGTACTTC. This encodes CASSPRQGAPNIQYF.

The chain carries TRBV5-1 and TRBJ1-1; D is ambiguous. There are 14 residues in the CDR3. The V end lost 0 bases, the J end lost 1 base, and 7 bases lay between the germline ends. The germline V gene encodes CDR1 SGHRS and CDR2 YFSETQ. The CDR3 bases are TGCGCCAGCAGCTTGGGCGGATCGAACACTGAAGCTTTCTTT. This gives the protein CASSLGGSNTEAFF. The complete variable domain, with remaining parts taken from reference TRBV5-1 and TRBJ1-1, reads KAGVTQTPRYLIKTRGQQVTLSCSPISGHRSVSWYQQTPGQGLQFLFEYFSETQRNKGNFPGRFSGRQFSNSRSEMNVSTLELGDSALYLCASSLGGSNTEAFFGQGTRLTVV.